Reported below is one T cell receptor beta chain. Its specificity is not known. All of the donors were Caucasians in good health. A single record per CDR3 protein comes from TCRdb applying MiXCR to the 5' RACE reads. The table shows nearly 650,000 distinct CDR3 sequences, with just over 7% occurring only once. Germline lookup yields CDR1 LNHDA and CDR2 SQIVND (reference sequence). This CDR3 spans 12 amino acids. The data were taken from a study of identical twins. Study-level results: The analysis was cross-sectional rather than longitudinal within donors.

The sample was also reused in another study, on yellow fever vaccine responses in identical twins.

Sequences were obtained from PBMCs. This chain uses TRBV19 with TRBJ2-7; D assignment may be TRBD1 or TRBD2 (5 bases each). This receptor was taken from a woman between 18 and 29 years old in good health. CDR3 sequence reads: CASRGTNYEQYF. The CDR3 DNA reads as TGTGCGTCGCGAGGGACCAACTACGAGCAGTACTTC.